The T cell receptor beta chain described here comes from a study of T cell responses to AZD1222 COVID-19 vaccine. Germline CDR1 MDHEN, CDR2 SYDVKM. The CDR3 sequence is 15 residues long. V dropped 7 bases and J dropped 4 bases, with 19 bases sitting between them. The data were produced by immunoSEQ multiplex PCR, yet TCRdb's version contains in-frame clones alone and is incomplete. The sample yields about 100,000 clones, around 90% seen once. The receptor comes from an adult in good health. V is TRBV28 and J is TRBJ1-1; D may be TRBD1 (5 bases). The sample in question was peripheral blood, obtained on day 0 of AZD1222 vaccination. DNA of the CDR3: TGTGCCAGCATCCACCCCACCACAGGCAGCACTGAAGCTTTCTTT. Amino acid sequence: CASIHPTTGSTEAFF. The variable domain in full, completed from reference TRBV28 and TRBJ1-1, reads DVKVTQSSRYLVKRTGEKVFLECVQDMDHENMFWYRQDPGLGLRLIYFSYDVKMKEKGDIPEGYSVSREKKERFSLILESASTNQTSMYLCASIHPTTGSTEAFFGQGTRLTVV.